Shown below are 9 T cell receptor beta chains from a single sample sequenced in a study of T cell responses to AZD1222 COVID-19 vaccine. The table came from immunoSEQ multiplex PCR; TCRdb's copy has only in-frame clones and leaves some out. Here the sample spans about 150,000 clones, approximately 90% being singletons. Here the sequenced sample was peripheral blood, taken on day 0 of AZD1222 vaccination. The receptors were gathered from an adult in good health.

This chain joins TRBV4-1 and TRBJ1-4; tentative D call: TRBD1 (6 bases). Germline CDR1 MGHRA, CDR2 YSYEKL. CDR3 length: 16 residues. Trimming took 0 bases from V and 5 from J, leaving 13 bases between them. The CDR3 region is CASSQDLQGLNEKLFF. The CDR3 coding sequence is TGCGCCAGCAGCCAAGATTTGCAGGGGTTAAATGAAAAACTGTTTTTT.

This clone was observed once. The J gene is TRBJ1-1, the V gene TRBV11-2; D unclear. In germline, CDR1 is SGHAT, CDR2 FQNNGV. The germline V and J ends were trimmed by 1 base and 4 bases, with 1 base remaining between them. The CDR3 consists of 11 residues. CDR3 loop: CASSLATEAFF. In DNA form, the CDR3 reads TGTGCCAGCAGCTTAGCCACTGAAGCTTTCTTT.

The V call is TRBV7-2, the J call TRBJ2-7, with TRBD2 as a possible D gene (5 bases). V gave up 4 bases and J gave up 1 base, with 11 bases separating them. This CDR3 region has 14 residues. Looked up from germline, CDR1 is SGHTA and CDR2 is FQGNSA. The DNA for the CDR3 is TGTGCCAGCAGCTCCATCCGGGGATCCTACGAGCAGTACTTC. Amino acids: CASSSIRGSYEQYF.

The chain recombines TRBV7-2 with TRBJ2-2; D gene unclear. The CDR3 runs 14 residues. V lost 1 base and J lost 0, with 3 bases in between. The germline gives CDR1 SGHTA, CDR2 FQGNSA. CDR3 in amino acids: CASSLDPNTGELFF. In DNA, the CDR3 is TGTGCCAGCAGCTTAGATCCGAACACCGGGGAGCTGTTTTTT. The whole variable domain, remainder taken from reference TRBV7-2 and TRBJ2-2, is GAGVSQSPSNKVTEKGKDVELRCDPISGHTALYWYRQSLGQGLEFLIYFQGNSAPDKSGLPSDRFSAERTGGSVSTLTIQRTQQEDSAVYLCASSLDPNTGELFFGEGSRLTVL.

V usage is TRBV7-9 and J usage is TRBJ1-1, with D possibly matching TRBD1 (6 bases). Trimming shortened V by 0 bases and J by 0 bases, and 8 bases separated the two germline ends. Germline CDR1 reads SEHNR; CDR2 reads FQNEAQ (reference sequence). CDR3 length equals 15 residues. CDR3 loop: CASSLAQGLNTEAFF. As DNA, the CDR3 is TGTGCCAGCAGCTTAGCACAGGGATTGAACACTGAAGCTTTCTTT.

This clone was recorded only once. The gene calls are TRBV7-8 and TRBJ1-6; no firm D call. The CDR3 runs 14 residues. Trimming removed 2 bases at V and 7 bases at J, with 9 bases between. The germline V gene has CDR1 SGHVS and CDR2 FQNEAQ. DNA for the CDR3: TGTGCCAGCAGCTTAAGAGGTTTCAATTCACCCCTCCACTTT. It specifies CASSLRGFNSPLHF.

The J gene is TRBJ2-5, the V gene TRBV20-1; 7 nucleotides agree with TRBD2. This CDR3 spans 14 amino acids. The germline V gene encodes CDR1 DFQATT and CDR2 SNEGSKA (reference sequence). Germline trimming cut 3 bases from V and 1 base from J; bases unmatched to any gene: 5. DNA of the CDR3: TGCAGTGCTAGTTCCCTAGCGGTCCAAGAGACCCAGTACTTC. Residues: CSASSLAVQETQYF.

This clone has more than one count but fewer than ten. The chain employs TRBV6-5 and TRBJ1-1; no clear D. Germline V gives CDR1 MNHEY, CDR2 SVGAGI. V was shortened by 4 bases and J by 3 bases, with 9 bases between the two germline ends. The CDR3 totals 13 residues. The CDR3 DNA is TGTGCCAGCAGTTTTCTGGGTGACACTGAAGCTTTCTTT. Protein sequence: CASSFLGDTEAFF.

This chain joins TRBV5-1 and TRBJ2-4; D ambiguous. Trimming stripped 4 bases from V and 5 bases from J, with 4 bases between. The CDR3 totals 11 residues. Germline values: CDR1 SGHRS, CDR2 YFSETQ. DNA for the CDR3: TGCGCCAGCAGCCAGGAAAACATTCAGTACTTC. This sequence encodes CASSQENIQYF.